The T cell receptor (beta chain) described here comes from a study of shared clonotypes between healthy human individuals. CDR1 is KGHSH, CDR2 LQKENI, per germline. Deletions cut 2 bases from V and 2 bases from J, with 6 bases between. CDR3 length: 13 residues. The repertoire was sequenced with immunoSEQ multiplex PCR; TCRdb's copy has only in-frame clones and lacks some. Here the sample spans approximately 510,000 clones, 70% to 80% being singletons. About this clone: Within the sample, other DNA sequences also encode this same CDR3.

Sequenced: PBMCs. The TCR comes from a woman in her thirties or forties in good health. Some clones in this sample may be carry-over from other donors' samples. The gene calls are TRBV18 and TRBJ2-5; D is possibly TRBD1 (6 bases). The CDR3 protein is CASSPGQQETQYF. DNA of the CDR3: TGTGCCAGCTCACCAGGACAGCAAGAGACCCAGTACTTC.